This T cell receptor (beta chain) was captured by sequencing in a study of cytomegalovirus exposure and HLA in healthy donors. PCR employed 60 Vbeta and 13 Jbeta primers. The data were produced by immunoSEQ multiplex PCR, yet TCRdb's version contains in-frame clones alone and is incomplete. The sample holds more than 85,000 clones. The study, taken as a whole, reports: Cytomegalovirus status was reportedly diagnosed by the classifier with high specificity and sensitivity. Later analysis identified 16,000 or so TCR beta sequences associated with HLA alleles, using a false discovery rate threshold of 0.05. The later analysis indicated that the majority of CMV-associated TCR beta chains appeared HLA-restricted. For most TCR beta V segments, an earlier analysis put the productive rate at about 87% or about 30% of the time.

The ends lost 6 bases at V and 4 bases at J; junction bases unmatched: 1. The CDR3 totals 13 residues. Germline V gives CDR1 LNHDA, CDR2 SQIVND (reference sequence). For this clone: Its specificity is unknown.

The receptor comes from a girl aged 10-17 years in good health and CMV-seropositive. The V gene is TRBV19, the J gene TRBJ1-3, with TRBD1 matching 9 bases. Material for sequencing was PBMCs. The CDR3, as DNA: TGTGCCAGTAGAGGGACAGGGGGAAACACCATATATTTT. This gives the protein CASRGTGGNTIYF.